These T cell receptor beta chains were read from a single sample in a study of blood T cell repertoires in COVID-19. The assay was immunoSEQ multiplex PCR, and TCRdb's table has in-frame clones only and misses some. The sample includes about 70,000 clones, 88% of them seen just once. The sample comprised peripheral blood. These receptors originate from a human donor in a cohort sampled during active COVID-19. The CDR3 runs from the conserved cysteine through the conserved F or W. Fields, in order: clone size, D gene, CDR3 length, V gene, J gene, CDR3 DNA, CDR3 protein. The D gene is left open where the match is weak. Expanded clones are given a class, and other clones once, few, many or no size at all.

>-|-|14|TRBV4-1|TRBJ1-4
TGCGCCAGCAGTAAAGGACTGAAGAATGAAAAACTGTTTTTT
CASSKGLKNEKLFF
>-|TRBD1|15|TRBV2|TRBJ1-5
TGTGCCAGCAGTTCGGGACAGGGGAAAGGACAGCCCCAGCATTTT
CASSSGQGKGQPQHF
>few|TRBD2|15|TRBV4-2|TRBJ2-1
TGTGCCAGCAGCCATAGAGAGGAGGGAGGGTATGAGCAGTTCTTC
CASSHREEGGYEQFF
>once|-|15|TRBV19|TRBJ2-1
TGTGCCAGTAGTATTGCAGGGAACTCCTACAATGAGCAGTTCTTC
CASSIAGNSYNEQFF
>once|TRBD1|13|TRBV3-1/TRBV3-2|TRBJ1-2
TGTGCCAGCGGTCCCGGGACAGGGTATGGCTACACCTTC
CASGPGTGYGYTF
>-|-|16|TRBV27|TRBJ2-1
TGTGCCAGCAGTTTATCCCCTACGGGATCCTACAATGAGCAGTTCTTC
CASSLSPTGSYNEQFF
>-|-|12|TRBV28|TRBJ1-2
TGTGCCAGCAGTTTCGTTAACTATGGCTACACCTTC
CASSFVNYGYTF
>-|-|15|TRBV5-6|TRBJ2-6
TGTGCCAGCAGTCTCTGGAGGTCCGGGGCCAACGTCCTGACTTTC
CASSLWRSGANVLTF
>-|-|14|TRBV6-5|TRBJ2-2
TGTGCCAGCACCGCCATAGCGGATCACGGGGAGCTGTTTTTT
CASTAIADHGELFF
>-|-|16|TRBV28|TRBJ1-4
TGTGCCAGCAGTTTGGGCCTGGCCCGCGATAATGAAAAACTGTTTTTT
CASSLGLARDNEKLFF
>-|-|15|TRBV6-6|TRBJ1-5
TGTGCCAGCAGGGAGGACTGGCCCTCCAATCAGCCCCAGCATTTT
CASREDWPSNQPQHF
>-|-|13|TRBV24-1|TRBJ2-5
TGTGCCACCAGTGTAGCTGGCCTGGAGACCCAGTACTTC
CATSVAGLETQYF
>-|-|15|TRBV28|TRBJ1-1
TGTGCCAGCAATACAAGGTGGCGGGGGAACACTGAAGCTTTCTTT
CASNTRWRGNTEAFF
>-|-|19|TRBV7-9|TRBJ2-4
TGTGCCAGCAGCCCCAAACAGGGCCGGGAAAGTCTAGCCAAAAACATTCAGTACTTC
CASSPKQGRESLAKNIQYF
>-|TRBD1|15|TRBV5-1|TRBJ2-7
TGCGCCAGCAGCTCGGGACAGGGGGCCTCCTACGAGCAGTACTTC
CASSSGQGASYEQYF
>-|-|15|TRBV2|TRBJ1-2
TGTGCCAGCAGTCGCACGGGCCAGGCCCCGGGAGGCTACACCTTC
CASSRTGQAPGGYTF
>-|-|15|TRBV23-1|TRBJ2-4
TGCGCCTCCCAGGACGGGGTAATAGCCAAAAACATTCAGTACTTC
CASQDGVIAKNIQYF